The 8 T cell receptor beta chains below were found in one sample sequenced in a study of blood T cell repertoires in COVID-19. The table came from immunoSEQ multiplex PCR; TCRdb's copy has only in-frame clones and leaves some out. The profile shows approximately 180,000 clones, 60% to 80% of them singletons. The sequencing sample was made of peripheral blood. All receptors come from a woman between 65 and 79 years old with acute or convalescent COVID-19.

This chain connects TRBV30 to TRBJ1-5; D not certain. The CDR3 loop spans 13 amino acids. The V gene's germline CDR1 is GTSNPN and CDR2 SVGIG (reference sequence). The germline V and J ends were trimmed by 4 bases and 5 bases, with 12 bases remaining between them. The DNA for the CDR3 is TGTGCCTGGAATAGTCTCGTCGATCAGCCCCAGCATTTT. This codes for CAWNSLVDQPQHF.

This clone is a singleton in its sample. This rearrangement joins TRBV5-5 to TRBJ2-7; 9 positions match TRBD1. The CDR3 runs to 14 residues. In germline, CDR1 is SGHKS, CDR2 YYEKEE (reference sequence). V was pared by 2 bases and J by 3 bases, with 3 bases of the junction left unmatched. CDR3 residues: CASSFGTGLYEQYF. CDR3 DNA: TGTGCCAGCAGCTTCGGGACAGGGCTCTACGAGCAGTACTTC.

The rearrangement uses TRBV24-1 and TRBJ2-3, with 12 bases lining up with TRBD2. CDR1 and CDR2 from the germline V gene are KGHDR and SFDVKD. Trimming cost V 4 bases and J 2 bases; bases outside gene matches: 6. This CDR3 comprises 17 residues. The DNA of the CDR3 is TGTGCCACCAGTGACCACGGACTAGCGGGAACCACAGATACGCAGTATTTT. It yields the protein CATSDHGLAGTTDTQYF.

This rearrangement joins TRBV5-5 to TRBJ2-7; 7 bases align to TRBD1. J was trimmed by 2 bases and V by 2 bases; bases with no gene match: 7. The CDR3 consists of 15 residues. Germline V gene lookup returns CDR1 SGHKS and CDR2 YYEKEE (reference sequence). The CDR3 reads CASSFNRDSTYEQYF. The DNA for the CDR3 is TGTGCCAGCAGCTTCAACCGGGACAGTACCTACGAGCAGTACTTC.

This chain joins TRBV3-1 (or the pseudogene TRBV3-2) and TRBJ2-2, with D hard to call. V lost 2 bases and J 8 bases, leaving 3 bases between the germline ends. Germline V gives CDR1 LGHDT, CDR2 YNNKEL (reference sequence). The CDR3 extends over 11 amino acids. The CDR3 DNA follows: TGTGCCAGCAGCCAACGTGGGGAGCTGTTTTTT. Its protein product is CASSQRGELFF.

This clone was counted once. The V call is TRBV13, the J call TRBJ2-3; 9 bases are a match to TRBD1. The CDR3 covers 16 residues. CDR1 is PRHDT and CDR2 is FYEKMQ in the germline V gene (reference sequence). Losses at the gene ends were 5 bases for V and 7 bases for J; bases not matched to a gene: 13. CDR3 sequence (DNA): TGTGCCAGCAGCGTGGACAGGGGAGAAGGTCTATATACGCAGTATTTT. Translation gives CASSVDRGEGLYTQYF. The full variable domain, completed using reference TRBV13 and TRBJ2-3, is AAGVIQSPRHLIKEKRETATLKCYPIPRHDTVYWYQQGPGQDPQFLISFYEKMQSDKGSIPDRFSAQQFSDYHSELNMSSLELGDSALYFCASSVDRGEGLYTQYFGPGTRLTVL.

V is TRBV5-6 and J is TRBJ1-2, with 9 bases matching TRBD1. The CDR3 spans 15 residues. Trimming at V came to 2 bases and at J to 7 bases, leaving 9 bases not matched to a gene. In germline, CDR1 is SGHDT, CDR2 YYEEEE. Written as DNA, the CDR3 is TGTGCCAGCAGCTTCCTATTACAGGGGGCAACTGGCTACACCTTC. It specifies CASSFLLQGATGYTF. Together with reference TRBV5-6 and TRBJ1-2, the CDR3 gives the full variable domain: DAGVTQSPTHLIKTRGQQVTLRCSPKSGHDTVSWYQQALGQGPQFIFQYYEEEERQRGNFPDRFSGHQFPNYSSELNVNALLLGDSALYLCASSFLLQGATGYTFGSGTRLTVV.

This clone has a handful of counts. This chain uses TRBV24-1 with TRBJ2-7, with 9 bases fitting TRBD2. The CDR3 contains 14 residues. J gave up 2 bases and V 7 bases, and 5 bases lay outside the gene matches. CDR1 and CDR2 (germline): KGHDR, SFDVKD. In nucleotides, the CDR3 is TGTGCCACCAGCCAGGGACTAGCCCCCTACGAGCAGTACTTC. This sequence encodes CATSQGLAPYEQYF.